Detailed here is one TCR beta chain. The repertoire was sequenced with immunoSEQ multiplex PCR; TCRdb's copy has only in-frame clones and lacks some. The sample yields hundreds of thousands of clones, 85% to 90% seen once. Living in about two dozen US areas, the participants were between about 18 and 100 years of age. Germline loops: CDR1 MNHEY, CDR2 SMNVEV (reference sequence). V was clipped by 6 bases and J by 1 base; unmatched bases: 6. The CDR3 loop spans 15 amino acids. This sample is drawn from a study of blood T cell repertoires in COVID-19. Study in general: In Cohort 3, a recovered donor had either two negative PCRs, clearance, or symptom resolution. From the United States, Italy and Spain came samples of acute and convalescent COVID-19.

Sequenced: PBMCs or T cells enriched from blood (not recorded which). The chain uses TRBV27 and TRBJ1-3, with 7 bases aligning to TRBD1. This TCR was recovered from a woman aged 55-70 years in a cohort exposed to, infected with or recovered from COVID-19 (not recorded which). CDR3 nucleotides: TGTGCCAGCAGCCCATGGACAGGTTCTGGAAACACCATATATTTT. It yields the protein CASSPWTGSGNTIYF.